The 14 T cell receptor beta chains below all came from one sample that was sequenced in a study of long-term antiretroviral therapy in people with HIV. At the survey level, the v3.0 immunoSEQ assay was run. The assay was immunoSEQ multiplex PCR, and TCRdb's table has in-frame clones only and misses some. The profile shows 20,000 to 30,000 clones, roughly 80% of them singletons. Sample: unsorted PBMCs, taken 0.4 years after starting antiretroviral therapy. The receptors stem from a man aged 45 to 65 with HIV.

The chain has TRBV7-9 and TRBJ2-1; 7 bases agree with TRBD2. After removal of 6 bases from V and 3 bases from J, the junction contained 2 bases not matched to a gene. The CDR3 totals 13 residues. The germline V gene has CDR1 SEHNR and CDR2 FQNEAQ (reference sequence). CDR3 nucleotides: TGTGCCAGCAGAAGCGGGGACTACAATGAGCAGTTCTTC. Its protein is CASRSGDYNEQFF.

This chain links TRBV25-1 with TRBJ1-6, with D possibly TRBD1 on 6 matching bases. Trimming took 4 bases from V and 10 from J, leaving 17 bases between them. The CDR3 totals 15 residues. Germline lookup yields CDR1 MGHDK and CDR2 SYGVNS. The CDR3 coding sequence is TGTGCCAGCAGTGCCTCAGGGGCGACGGGGTCACCCCTCCACTTT. As protein: CASSASGATGSPLHF.

This chain uses TRBV6-5 with TRBJ2-3; D is possibly TRBD1 or TRBD2 (6 bases each). Germline values: CDR1 MNHEY, CDR2 SVGAGI. This CDR3 is built from 16 residues. Trimming cost V 0 bases and J 4 bases, with 14 bases left between them. In DNA form, the CDR3 reads TGTGCCAGCAGTTACTCAGGGACAACGGGAGCAGATACGCAGTATTTT. Protein: CASSYSGTTGADTQYF.

Written as DNA, the CDR3 is TGTGCCAGCAGCTTGACAGGGGACACTGAAGCTTTCTTT. It is translated as CASSLTGDTEAFF. The gene calls are TRBV7-6 and TRBJ1-1, with 8 bases aligning to TRBD1. This CDR3 spans 13 amino acids. Per the germline V gene, CDR1 is SGHVS and CDR2 is FNYEAQ. The trim removed 3 bases at V and 3 bases at J, leaving 0 bases unmatched.

J is TRBJ2-7 and V is TRBV5-4; no reliable D call. Germline assignment: CDR1 SGHNT and CDR2 YYREEE (reference sequence). The CDR3 contains 15 residues. Trimming left V 0 bases short and J 2 bases short, with 12 bases between. The DNA of the CDR3 is TGTGCCAGCAGCTTGGAAGCAGGAAAAACCTACGAGCAGTACTTC. Protein sequence: CASSLEAGKTYEQYF.

The chain uses TRBV4-2 and TRBJ2-7; TRBD2 matches 10 bases. This CDR3 is 16 amino acids long. Germline V CDR1 and CDR2: LGHNA, YNFKEQ. V trimming: 0 bases; J trimming: 2 bases; junction bases outside the gene matches: 4. CDR3 loop: CASSQDNSGGTYEQYF. The DNA of the CDR3 is TGTGCCAGCAGCCAAGATAATAGCGGGGGGACCTACGAGCAGTACTTC.

The rearrangement links TRBV28 to TRBJ1-2, with TRBD1 as a possible D gene (5 bases). In germline, CDR1 is MDHEN, CDR2 SYDVKM. This CDR3 spans 13 amino acids. V lost 10 bases and J 4 bases, leaving 16 bases between the germline ends. CDR3 DNA sequence: TGTGCCATCCTACCCCGACAGAGCTATGGCTACACCTTC. Translation gives CAILPRQSYGYTF.

The V and J genes are TRBV7-9 and TRBJ2-7; possibly TRBD2 for D (6 bases). CDR1 SEHNR and CDR2 FQNEAQ come from the germline V gene (reference sequence). V was shortened by 3 bases and J by 4 bases, with 10 bases between the two germline ends. The CDR3 covers 13 residues. The CDR3 is CASSFGRGYEQYF. Here the CDR3 DNA reads TGTGCCAGCAGCTTCGGGAGAGGGTACGAGCAGTACTTC.

V and J are TRBV5-1 and TRBJ2-5; 9 bases map to TRBD1. The length of the CDR3 is 14 residues. The V segment lost 6 bases and the J segment 1 base; nucleotides outside the gene matches: 4. CDR1 is SGHRS, CDR2 YFSETQ, per germline. CDR3 DNA: TGCGCCAGCACGGACAGGGGCCGCCAAGAGACCCAGTACTTC. This encodes CASTDRGRQETQYF. Together with reference TRBV5-1 and TRBJ2-5, the CDR3 gives the full variable domain: KAGVTQTPRYLIKTRGQQVTLSCSPISGHRSVSWYQQTPGQGLQFLFEYFSETQRNKGNFPGRFSGRQFSNSRSEMNVSTLELGDSALYLCASTDRGRQETQYFGPGTRLLVL.

The chain combines TRBV28 with TRBJ1-2; D is unclear. This CDR3 is built from 12 residues. Trimming left V 4 bases short and J 5 bases short, with 8 bases between. Germline assignment: CDR1 MDHEN and CDR2 SYDVKM. Here the CDR3 reads CASSWGGYGYTF. DNA of the CDR3: TGTGCCAGCAGTTGGGGAGGGTATGGCTACACCTTC.

The V and J genes are TRBV7-2 and TRBJ2-2, with D possibly TRBD1 on 5 matching bases. The length of the CDR3 is 14 residues. The V and J ends lost 5 bases and 2 bases respectively, with 9 bases between them. The germline gives CDR1 SGHTA, CDR2 FQGNSA. The CDR3 bases are TGTGCCAGCAGCCCCCAGGGTAACACCGGGGAGCTGTTTTTT. Translated, it gives CASSPQGNTGELFF.

This sequence joins TRBV19 and TRBJ2-7, with 12 bases identical to TRBD1. V lost 6 bases and J lost 3; bases outside the gene matches: 3. CDR3 length: 14 residues. CDR1 is LNHDA and CDR2 is SQIVND in the germline V gene (reference sequence). CDR3 sequence (DNA): TGTGCCAGTAGCGGGACAGGGGGCATCTACGAGCAGTACTTC. It is translated as CASSGTGGIYEQYF. Looking up the rest from reference TRBV19 and TRBJ2-7 gives the full variable domain: DGGITQSPKYLFRKEGQNVTLSCEQNLNHDAMYWYRQDPGQGLRLIYYSQIVNDFQKGDIAEGYSVSREKKESFPLTVTSAQKNPTAFYLCASSGTGGIYEQYFGPGTRLTVT.

This rearrangement joins TRBV19 to TRBJ2-1, with 7 bases that match TRBD2. V shed 5 bases and J 2 bases; nucleotides not matched to a gene: 3. Germline CDR1 is LNHDA and CDR2 is SQIVND (reference sequence). This CDR3 has 14 amino acids. The CDR3: CASSWGGTYNEQFF. As DNA, the CDR3 is TGTGCCAGTAGTTGGGGGGGTACCTACAATGAGCAGTTCTTC.

The chain is built from TRBV15 and TRBJ2-7; 8 bases fit TRBD1. This CDR3 is built from 16 residues. J was trimmed by 0 bases and V by 4 bases; bases with no gene match: 8. Germline CDR1 is LNHNV and CDR2 is YYDKDF (reference sequence). CDR3: CATSTSGRGHSYEQYF. CDR3 DNA sequence: TGTGCCACCAGCACCTCTGGCAGGGGGCACTCCTACGAGCAGTACTTC. Drawing the rest from reference TRBV15 and TRBJ2-7, the complete variable domain is DAMVIQNPRYQVTQFGKPVTLSCSQTLNHNVMYWYQQKSSQAPKLLFHYYDKDFNNEADTPDNFQSRRPNTSFCFLDIRSPGLGDTAMYLCATSTSGRGHSYEQYFGPGTRLTVT.